These 3 T cell receptor beta chains originate from one sample sequenced in a study of cytomegalovirus exposure and HLA in healthy donors (dated by TCRdb to 2016 to 2017). Library preparation was by the immunoSEQ multiplex PCR assay. A mixture of 60 forward primers for TCR Vbeta segments and 13 reverse primers for TCR Jbeta segments was used in the multiplex PCR. Drawn from immuneACCESS, this table holds only the in-frame rearrangements with V and J called that TCRdb kept. Clones are partly lost; checked studies trace under half to an unresolved V gene and leave the rest unexplained. The sample table holds roughly 200,000 clones, of which about 9% were seen once. 1% to 1.5% of the sample goes to the ten largest clones. Sequenced material: PBMCs. The receptors stem from a young woman in good health and CMV-seropositive.

This clone was seen a handful of times. The chain combines TRBV6-1 with TRBJ1-5, with D perhaps TRBD1 (6 bases). Looked up from germline, CDR1 is MNHNS and CDR2 is SASEGT. CDR3 length: 15 amino acids. V lost 3 bases and J 3 bases, leaving 12 bases between the germline ends. The CDR3, as DNA: TGTGCCAGCAGTGATGATCGGGGGGCCAATCAGCCCCAGCATTTT. This encodes CASSDDRGANQPQHF.

The chain has TRBV18 and TRBJ2-1; 7 bases agree with TRBD2. Germline assignment: CDR1 KGHSH and CDR2 LQKENI. This CDR3 is built from 13 residues. Germline trimming cut 3 bases from V and 7 bases from J; bases unmatched to any gene: 3. In DNA form, the CDR3 reads TGTGCCAGCTCACCCGGACTAGTTAATGAGCAGTTCTTC. Translating gives CASSPGLVNEQFF.

The rearrangement joins TRBV18 to TRBJ1-4; D is possibly TRBD1 (6 bases). Germline CDR1 and CDR2: KGHSH and LQKENI. The CDR3 runs 15 residues. With 3 bases removed from V and 4 bases from J, the gap between germline ends came to 12 bases. The CDR3 nucleotides are TGTGCCAGCTCACCGACGGACAGTTTTAATGAAAAACTGTTTTTT. Translated, it gives CASSPTDSFNEKLFF.